One T cell receptor beta chain is described in this entry. Participants, about 18 to 89 years old, spanned around 25 US areas. What the recovered Cohort 3 donors had was two negative PCRs, clearance, or symptom resolution. Assay: immunoSEQ multiplex PCR; the TCRdb copy retains only in-frame clones and omits some. This sample carries approximately 220,000 clones, less than 90% of them seen once, and the ten largest clones take 5.5% to 7.5%. This record belongs to a study of blood T cell repertoires in COVID-19. Background on the study: The cDNA or gDNA used as material had been derived from T cells, B-cell-depleted T cells, or PBMCs.

From germline, CDR1 is WSHSY and CDR2 SAAADI. The CDR3 is 14 residues long. V lost 7 bases and J lost 3; bases outside the gene matches: 2. The rearrangement links TRBV10-2 to TRBJ2-2; 10 bases align to TRBD2. The source material was PBMCs or T cells enriched from blood (not recorded which). The origin of this receptor is a woman aged 35 to 49 who had recovered from COVID-19. CDR3 protein: CASTTSGYTGELFF. In DNA, the CDR3 is TGCGCCAGCACGACTAGCGGGTACACCGGGGAGCTGTTTTTT.